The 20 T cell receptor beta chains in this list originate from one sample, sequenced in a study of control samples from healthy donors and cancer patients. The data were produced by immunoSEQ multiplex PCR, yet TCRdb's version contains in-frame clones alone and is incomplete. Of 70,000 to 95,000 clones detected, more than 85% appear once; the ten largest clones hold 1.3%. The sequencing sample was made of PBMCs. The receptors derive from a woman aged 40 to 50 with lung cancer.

CDR3 loop: CASRRPGGGSSEAFF. Written as DNA, the CDR3 is TGTGCCAGCAGGCGCCCCGGGGGGGGCAGCTCTGAAGCTTTCTTT. This chain joins TRBV7-9 and TRBJ1-1, with a tentative D call TRBD1 (6 bases). V lost 6 bases and J lost 6, with 20 bases in between. This CDR3 comprises 15 residues. The germline CDR1 and CDR2 sequences are SEHNR and FQNEAQ (reference sequence).

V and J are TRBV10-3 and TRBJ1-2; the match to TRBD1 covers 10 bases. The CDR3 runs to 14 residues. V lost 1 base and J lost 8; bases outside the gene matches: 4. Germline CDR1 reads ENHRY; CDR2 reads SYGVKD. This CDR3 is CAISEFGTGEGYTF. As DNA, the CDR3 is TGTGCCATCAGTGAGTTCGGGACAGGGGAGGGCTACACCTTC.

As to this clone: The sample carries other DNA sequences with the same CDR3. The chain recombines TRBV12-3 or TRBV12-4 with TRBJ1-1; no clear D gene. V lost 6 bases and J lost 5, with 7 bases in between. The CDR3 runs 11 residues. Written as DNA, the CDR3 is TGTGCCAGCAGCCGCGGGACTGAAGCTTTCTTT. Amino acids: CASSRGTEAFF.

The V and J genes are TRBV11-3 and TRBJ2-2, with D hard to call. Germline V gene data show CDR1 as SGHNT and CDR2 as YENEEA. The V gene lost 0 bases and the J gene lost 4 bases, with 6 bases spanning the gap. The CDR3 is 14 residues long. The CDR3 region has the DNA TGTGCCAGCAGCTTAGATCGGGTCACCGGGGAGCTGTTTTTT. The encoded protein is CASSLDRVTGELFF.

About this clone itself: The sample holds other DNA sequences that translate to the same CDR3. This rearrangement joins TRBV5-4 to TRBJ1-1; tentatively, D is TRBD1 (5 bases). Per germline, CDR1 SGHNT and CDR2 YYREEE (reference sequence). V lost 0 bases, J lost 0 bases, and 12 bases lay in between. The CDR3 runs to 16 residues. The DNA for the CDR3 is TGTGCCAGCAGCTTGGTTGGCGGGACGGTGAACACTGAAGCTTTCTTT. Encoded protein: CASSLVGGTVNTEAFF.

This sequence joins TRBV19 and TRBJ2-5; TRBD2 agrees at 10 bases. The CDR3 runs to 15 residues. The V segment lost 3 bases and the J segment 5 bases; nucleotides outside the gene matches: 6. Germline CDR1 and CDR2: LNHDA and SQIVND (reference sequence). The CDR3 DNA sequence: TGTGCCAGTAGTATTGATCTAGCGGGGGTTGAGACCCAGTACTTC. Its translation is CASSIDLAGVETQYF.

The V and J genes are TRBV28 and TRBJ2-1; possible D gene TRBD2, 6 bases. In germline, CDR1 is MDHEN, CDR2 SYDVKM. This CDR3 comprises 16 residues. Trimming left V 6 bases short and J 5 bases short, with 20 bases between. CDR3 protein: CASSPDPGTGHNEQFF. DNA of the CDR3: TGTGCCAGCAGCCCCGATCCCGGGACTGGCCACAATGAGCAGTTCTTC.

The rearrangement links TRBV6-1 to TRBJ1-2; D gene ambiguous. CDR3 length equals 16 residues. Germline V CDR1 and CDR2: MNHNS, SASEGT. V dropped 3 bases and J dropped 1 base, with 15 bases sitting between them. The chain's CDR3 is CASSDYSVAHNYGYTF. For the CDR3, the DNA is TGTGCCAGCAGTGATTACTCCGTGGCCCATAACTATGGCTACACCTTC.

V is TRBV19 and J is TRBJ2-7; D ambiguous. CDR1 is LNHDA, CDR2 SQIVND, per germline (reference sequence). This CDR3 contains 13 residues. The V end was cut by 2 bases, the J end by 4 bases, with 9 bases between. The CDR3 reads CASSISPLYEQYF. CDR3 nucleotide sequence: TGTGCCAGTAGTATATCCCCCTTGTACGAGCAGTACTTC. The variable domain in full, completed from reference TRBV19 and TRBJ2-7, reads DGGITQSPKYLFRKEGQNVTLSCEQNLNHDAMYWYRQDPGQGLRLIYYSQIVNDFQKGDIAEGYSVSREKKESFPLTVTSAQKNPTAFYLCASSISPLYEQYFGPGTRLTVT.

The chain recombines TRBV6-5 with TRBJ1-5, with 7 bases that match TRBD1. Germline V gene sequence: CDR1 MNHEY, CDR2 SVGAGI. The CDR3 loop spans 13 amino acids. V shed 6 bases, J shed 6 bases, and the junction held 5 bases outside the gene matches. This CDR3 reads CASRQGTFQPQHF. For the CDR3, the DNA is TGTGCCAGCAGACAGGGGACGTTTCAGCCCCAGCATTTT.

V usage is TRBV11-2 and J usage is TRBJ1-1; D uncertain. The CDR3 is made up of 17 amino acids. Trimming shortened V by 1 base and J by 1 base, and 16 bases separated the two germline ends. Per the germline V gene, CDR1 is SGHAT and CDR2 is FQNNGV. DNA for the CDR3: TGTGCCAGCAGCTTAGTTAGGTTGGCGGCACAGAACACTGAAGCTTTCTTT. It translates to CASSLVRLAAQNTEAFF.

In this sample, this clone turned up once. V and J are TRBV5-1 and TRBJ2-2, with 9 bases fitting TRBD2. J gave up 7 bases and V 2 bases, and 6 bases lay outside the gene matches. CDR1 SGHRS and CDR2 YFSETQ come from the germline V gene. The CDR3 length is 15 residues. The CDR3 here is CASSFASGGLGELFF. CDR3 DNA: TGCGCCAGCAGCTTCGCCAGCGGGGGGCTCGGGGAGCTGTTTTTT.

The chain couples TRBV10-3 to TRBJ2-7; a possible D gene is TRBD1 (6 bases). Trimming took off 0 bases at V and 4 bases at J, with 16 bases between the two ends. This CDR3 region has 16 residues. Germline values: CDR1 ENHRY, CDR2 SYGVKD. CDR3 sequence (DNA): TGTGCCATCAGTGAGTCGGGGGCCCCAGCGGTGTACGAGCAGTACTTC. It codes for CAISESGAPAVYEQYF.

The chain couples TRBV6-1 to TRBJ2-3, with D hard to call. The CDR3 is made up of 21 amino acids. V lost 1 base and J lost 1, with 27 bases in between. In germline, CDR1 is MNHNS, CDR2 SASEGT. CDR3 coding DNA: TGTGCCAGCAGTGAAGTCGGCTGGGGTGGGGTTAAGGGTCGGGGCACAGATACGCAGTATTTT. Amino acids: CASSEVGWGGVKGRGTDTQYF.

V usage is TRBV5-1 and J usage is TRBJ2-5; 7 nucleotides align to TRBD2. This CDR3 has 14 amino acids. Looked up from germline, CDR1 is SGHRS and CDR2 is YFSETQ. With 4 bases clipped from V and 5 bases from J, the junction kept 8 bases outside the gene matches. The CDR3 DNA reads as TGCGCCAGCAGCGGGGAGGGGCCGGGGGAGACCCAGTACTTC. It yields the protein CASSGEGPGETQYF.

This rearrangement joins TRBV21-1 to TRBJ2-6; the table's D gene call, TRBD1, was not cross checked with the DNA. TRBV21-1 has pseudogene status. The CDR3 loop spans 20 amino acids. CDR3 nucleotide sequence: TGTGCCAGCAGCAAAAGCGGAGGGGGCAATAACTGCTCTGGGGCCAACGTCCTGACTTTC. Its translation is CASSKSGGGNNCSGANVLTF.

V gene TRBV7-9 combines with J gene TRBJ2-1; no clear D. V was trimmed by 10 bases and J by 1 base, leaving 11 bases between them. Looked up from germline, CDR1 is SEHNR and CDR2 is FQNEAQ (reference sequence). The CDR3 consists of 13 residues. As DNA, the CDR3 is TGTGCCATCCTCGAAGAGTCCTACAATGAGCAGTTCTTC. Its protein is CAILEESYNEQFF. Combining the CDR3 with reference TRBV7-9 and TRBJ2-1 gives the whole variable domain DTGVSQNPRHKITKRGQNVTFRCDPISEHNRLYWYRQTLGQGPEFLTYFQNEAQLEKSRLLSDRFSAERPKGSFSTLEIQRTEQGDSAMYLCAILEESYNEQFFGPGTRLTVL.

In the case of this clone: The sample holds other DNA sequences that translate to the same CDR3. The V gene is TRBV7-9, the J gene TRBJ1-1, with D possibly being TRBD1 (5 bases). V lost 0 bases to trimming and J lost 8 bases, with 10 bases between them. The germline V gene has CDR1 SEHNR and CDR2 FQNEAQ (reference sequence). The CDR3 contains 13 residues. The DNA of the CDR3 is TGTGCCAGCAGCTTAGCAACCTGGGGGGAAGCTTTCTTT. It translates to CASSLATWGEAFF.

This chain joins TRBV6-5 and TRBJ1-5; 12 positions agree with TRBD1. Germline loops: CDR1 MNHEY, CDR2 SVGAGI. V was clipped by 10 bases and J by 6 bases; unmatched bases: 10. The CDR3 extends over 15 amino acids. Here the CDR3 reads CATAGTGGKSQPQHF. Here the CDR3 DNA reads TGTGCCACCGCCGGGACAGGGGGCAAGAGTCAGCCCCAGCATTTT.

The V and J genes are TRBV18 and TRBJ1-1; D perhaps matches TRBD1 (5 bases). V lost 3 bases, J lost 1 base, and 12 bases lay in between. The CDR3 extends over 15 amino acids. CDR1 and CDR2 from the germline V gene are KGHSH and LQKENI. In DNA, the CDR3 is TGTGCCAGCTCACCTTCGGGACGGCGGAACACTGAAGCTTTCTTT. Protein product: CASSPSGRRNTEAFF.